This TCR beta chain was observed in a study of blood T cell repertoires in COVID-19. The wider study: The study drew acute and convalescent COVID-19 samples from the United States, Italy and Spain.

Sequencing used immunoSEQ multiplex PCR; TCRdb keeps in-frame clones, though not all of them. The sample has about 320,000 clones, about 84% seen once. The V gene's germline CDR1 is LGHDT and CDR2 YNNKEL (reference sequence). The CDR3 sequence is 14 residues long. V dropped 4 bases and J dropped 2; count of bases not matched to a gene: 4. This clonotype was obtained from a woman in her forties or fifties with acute or convalescent COVID-19. Sequenced: peripheral blood. The chain couples TRBV3-1 (or the pseudogene TRBV3-2) to TRBJ1-1, with TRBD1 matching 7 bases. DNA of the CDR3: TGTGCCAGCAGCCTGGGACAGTCCAACACTGAAGCTTTCTTT. Encoded protein: CASSLGQSNTEAFF.